This T cell receptor beta chain was identified during a study of radiotherapy plus CTLA-4 blockade in lung cancer. Study context: Of the patients, under 20% showed objective responses and under 40% attained disease control. Study results and caveats: Best predicting response, reportedly, were early blood T cell clone dynamics, with interferon-beta.

Participants had chemo-refractory metastatic non-small-cell lung cancer and were treated with focal radiation plus ipilimumab CTLA-4 blockade. TCRdb keeps only in-frame clones here, not all; method: immunoSEQ multiplex PCR. Of about 49,000 clones in the sample, more than 75% were seen once. As concerns this clone: Its target is unknown.

Unmatched junction bases numbered 2, after V lost 3 bases and J lost 1 base. This CDR3 is 15 amino acids long. Germline V gene data show CDR1 as SNHLY and CDR2 as FYNNEI. This TCR derives from a human donor with non-small cell lung cancer whose response to radiotherapy plus ipilimumab could not be evaluated. The source was peripheral blood, collected from a patient treated with radiotherapy plus ipilimumab. This chain uses TRBV2 with TRBJ2-2; 7 bases are a match to TRBD2. The CDR3 region is CASSETGGNTGELFF. Here the CDR3 DNA reads TGTGCCAGCAGTGAGACGGGAGGGAACACCGGGGAGCTGTTTTTT.